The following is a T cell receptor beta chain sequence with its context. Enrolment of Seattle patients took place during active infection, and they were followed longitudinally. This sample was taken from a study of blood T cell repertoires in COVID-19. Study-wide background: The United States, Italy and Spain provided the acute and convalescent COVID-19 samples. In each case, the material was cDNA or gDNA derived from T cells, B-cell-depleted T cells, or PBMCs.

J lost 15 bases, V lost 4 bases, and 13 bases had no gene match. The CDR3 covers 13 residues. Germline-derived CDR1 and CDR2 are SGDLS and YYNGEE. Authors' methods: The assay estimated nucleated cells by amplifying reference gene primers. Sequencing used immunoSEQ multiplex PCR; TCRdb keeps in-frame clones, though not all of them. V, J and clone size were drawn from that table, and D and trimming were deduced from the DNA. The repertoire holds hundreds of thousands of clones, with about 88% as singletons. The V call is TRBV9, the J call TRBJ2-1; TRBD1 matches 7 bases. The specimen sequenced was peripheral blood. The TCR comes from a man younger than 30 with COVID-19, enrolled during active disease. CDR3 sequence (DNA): TGTGCCAGCAGCCCCCCGAGAGGGGGCGCGGGGTTCTTC. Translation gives CASSPPRGGAGFF.